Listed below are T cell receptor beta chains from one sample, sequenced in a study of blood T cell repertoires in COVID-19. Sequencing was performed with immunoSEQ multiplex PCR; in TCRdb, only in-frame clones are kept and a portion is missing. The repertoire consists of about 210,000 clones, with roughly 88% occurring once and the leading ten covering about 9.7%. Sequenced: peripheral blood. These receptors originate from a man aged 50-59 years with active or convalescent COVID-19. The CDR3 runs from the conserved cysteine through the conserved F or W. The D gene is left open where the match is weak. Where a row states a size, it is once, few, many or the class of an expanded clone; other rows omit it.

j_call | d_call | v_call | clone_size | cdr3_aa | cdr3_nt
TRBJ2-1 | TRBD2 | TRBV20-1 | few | CSASPFRGGGYNEQFF | TGCAGTGCTAGTCCCTTTCGCGGGGGGGGCTACAATGAGCAGTTCTTC
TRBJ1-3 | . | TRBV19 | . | CASSPLAYSGNTIYF | TGTGCCAGTAGTCCCCTAGCGTACTCTGGAAACACCATATATTTT
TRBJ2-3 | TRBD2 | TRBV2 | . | CASSEFWGLAGGHVADTQYF | TGTGCCAGCAGTGAATTTTGGGGACTAGCGGGGGGGCATGTGGCAGATACGCAGTATTTT
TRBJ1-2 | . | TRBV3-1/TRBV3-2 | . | CASSQGGRTLNYGYTF | TGTGCCAGCAGCCAAGGGGGGCGAACGCTTAACTATGGCTACACCTTC
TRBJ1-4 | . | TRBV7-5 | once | CVRSLAYREKLFF | TGTGTCAGAAGCTTAGCCTACAGGGAAAAACTGTTTTTT
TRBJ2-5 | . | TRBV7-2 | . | CASSFSQGETQYF | TGTGCCAGCAGCTTTTCACAGGGAGAGACCCAGTACTTC
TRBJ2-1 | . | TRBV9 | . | CASSPGGPTEWGQFF | TGTGCCAGCAGCCCCGGGGGGCCTACTGAGTGGGGGCAGTTCTTC
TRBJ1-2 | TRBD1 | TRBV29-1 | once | CSALGTGDWYGYTF | TGCAGCGCCCTCGGGACAGGGGATTGGTATGGCTACACCTTC
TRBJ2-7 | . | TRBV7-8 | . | CASSLGSGISYEQYF | TGTGCCAGCAGCTTAGGGTCAGGCATCTCCTACGAGCAGTACTTC
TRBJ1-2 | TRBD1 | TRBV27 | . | CASSENRGRGYGYTF | TGTGCCAGCAGCGAGAACAGGGGGCGCGGCTATGGCTACACCTTC
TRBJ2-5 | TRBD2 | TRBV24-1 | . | CATSRGLAGGQETQYF | TGTGCCACCAGTAGAGGACTAGCGGGGGGCCAAGAGACCCAGTACTTC
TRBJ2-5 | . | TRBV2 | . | CASSEQGRGTQYF | TGTGCCAGCAGTGAACAGGGGCGAGGGACCCAGTACTTC
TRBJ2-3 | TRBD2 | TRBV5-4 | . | CASRRLAGGDTQYF | TGTGCCAGCCGGCGACTAGCGGGTGGAGATACGCAGTATTTT
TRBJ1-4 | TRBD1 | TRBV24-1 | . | CATSDDRGSNEKLFF | TGTGCCACCAGTGACGACAGGGGATCAAATGAAAAACTGTTTTTT
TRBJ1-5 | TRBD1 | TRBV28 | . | CASSFPRKGAGPQHF | TGTGCCAGCAGTTTCCCGAGGAAGGGGGCCGGGCCCCAGCATTTT
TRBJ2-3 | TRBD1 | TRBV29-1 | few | CSVAGTGGGTDTQYF | TGCAGCGTTGCCGGGACAGGGGGTGGCACAGATACGCAGTATTTT
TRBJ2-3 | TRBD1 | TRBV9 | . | CASSATGDEGTDTQYF | TGTGCCAGCAGCGCGACAGGGGATGAAGGGACAGATACGCAGTATTTT
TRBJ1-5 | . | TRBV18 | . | CASSPGGGNQPQHF | TGTGCCAGCTCACCGGGAGGGGGAAATCAGCCCCAGCATTTT
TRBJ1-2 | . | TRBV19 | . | CATTWPNSNYGYTF | TGTGCCACCACCTGGCCCAATTCTAACTATGGCTACACCTTC
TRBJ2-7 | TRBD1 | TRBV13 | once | CASSPRQGPTYEQYF | TGTGCCAGCAGCCCCCGACAGGGGCCGACCTACGAGCAGTACTTC
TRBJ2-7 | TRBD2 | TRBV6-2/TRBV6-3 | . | CASSLAGVNEQYF | TGTGCCAGCAGTCTAGCGGGAGTAAACGAGCAGTACTTC
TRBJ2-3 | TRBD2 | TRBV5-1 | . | CASSPWTSGSTDTQYF | TGCGCCAGCAGCCCTTGGACTAGCGGGTCCACAGATACGCAGTATTTT
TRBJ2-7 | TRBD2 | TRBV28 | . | CASSFRGSLYEQYF | TGTGCCAGCAGTTTCCGCGGGAGTCTCTACGAGCAGTACTTC
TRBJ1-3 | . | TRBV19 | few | CASSPSGNTIYF | TGTGCCAGTAGCCCCTCAGGGAACACCATATATTTT
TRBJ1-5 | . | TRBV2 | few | CASNGQSNQPQHF | TGTGCCAGCAATGGACAGTCTAATCAGCCCCAGCATTTT
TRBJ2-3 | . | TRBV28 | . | CASSSSGGAGLDTQYF | TGTGCCAGCAGTTCTTCCGGGGGAGCGGGTTTAGATACGCAGTATTTT
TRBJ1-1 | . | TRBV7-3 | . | CASSRGMNTEAFF | TGTGCCAGCAGCCGAGGGATGAACACTGAAGCTTTCTTT
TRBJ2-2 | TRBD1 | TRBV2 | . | CASSVYGTGGETGELFF | TGTGCCAGCAGTGTTTACGGGACAGGGGGCGAGACCGGGGAGCTGTTTTTT
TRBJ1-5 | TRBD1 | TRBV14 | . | CASSQDRDSMDQPQHF | TGTGCCAGCAGCCAAGACCGGGACAGTATGGATCAGCCCCAGCATTTT
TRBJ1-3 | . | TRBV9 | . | CASSVGHYGNTIYF | TGTGCCAGCAGCGTAGGGCATTATGGAAACACCATATATTTT
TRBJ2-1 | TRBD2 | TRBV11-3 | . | CASSPRGGRGNEQFF | TGTGCCAGCAGCCCACGGGGGGGGCGGGGGAATGAGCAGTTCTTC
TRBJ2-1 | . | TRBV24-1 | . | CATSDPSQDYNEQFF | TGTGCCACCAGTGACCCCTCACAGGACTACAATGAGCAGTTCTTC
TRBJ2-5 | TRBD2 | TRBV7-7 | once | CASSPGVAGGRETQYF | TGTGCCAGCAGCCCTGGGGTAGCGGGAGGTCGGGAGACCCAGTACTTC
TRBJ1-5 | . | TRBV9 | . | CASSHSSSNQPQHF | TGTGCCAGCAGCCATTCTAGTAGCAATCAGCCCCAGCATTTT
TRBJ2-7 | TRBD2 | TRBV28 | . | CASSFSASGFSYEQYF | TGTGCCAGCAGTTTTTCGGCTAGCGGGTTCTCCTACGAGCAGTACTTC
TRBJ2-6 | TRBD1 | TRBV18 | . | CASSPRGLLSGANVLTF | TGTGCCAGCTCACCGAGGGGGCTCCTCTCTGGGGCCAACGTCCTGACTTTC
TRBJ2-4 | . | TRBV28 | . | CASRLPGLGGIQYF | TGTGCCAGCAGACTCCCTGGCTTGGGGGGCATTCAGTACTTC
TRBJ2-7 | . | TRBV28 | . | CASSDSYEQYF | TGTGCCAGCAGCGACAGCTACGAGCAGTACTTC
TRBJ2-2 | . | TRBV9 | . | CASSVEAFTGELFF | TGTGCCAGCAGCGTAGAAGCGTTCACCGGGGAGCTGTTTTTT
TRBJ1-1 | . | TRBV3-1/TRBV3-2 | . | CASSPRVGRLAEAFF | TGTGCCAGCAGCCCCCGGGTGGGGAGGTTGGCTGAAGCTTTCTTT
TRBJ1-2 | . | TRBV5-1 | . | CASSLGEAALYGYTF | TGCGCCAGCAGCTTGGGTGAGGCAGCCCTCTATGGCTACACCTTC
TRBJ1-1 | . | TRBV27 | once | CASSLWQSSEAFF | TGTGCCAGCAGTTTATGGCAGTCATCTGAAGCTTTCTTT
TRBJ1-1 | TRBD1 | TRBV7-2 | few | CASSLRQGGQAFF | TGTGCCAGCAGCTTACGACAGGGAGGACAAGCTTTCTTT
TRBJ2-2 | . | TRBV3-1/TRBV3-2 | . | CASSQEGRSNTGELFF | TGTGCCAGCAGCCAAGAGGGCAGGTCTAACACCGGGGAGCTGTTTTTT
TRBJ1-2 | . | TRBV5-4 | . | CASSLVAGGITGYTF | TGTGCCAGCAGCTTGGTAGCTGGGGGCATTACCGGCTACACCTTC
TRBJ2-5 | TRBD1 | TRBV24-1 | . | CATSDRQGGQETQYF | TGTGCCACCAGTGATAGACAGGGGGGGCAAGAGACCCAGTACTTC
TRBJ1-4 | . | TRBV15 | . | CATSSSGATNEKLFF | TGTGCCACCAGCAGTTCTGGGGCGACTAATGAAAAACTGTTTTTT
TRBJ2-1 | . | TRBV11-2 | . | CASSLGVGGDEQFF | TGTGCCAGCAGCTTAGGCGTGGGAGGCGATGAGCAGTTCTTC
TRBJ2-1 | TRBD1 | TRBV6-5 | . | CASSQGANEQFF | TGTGCCAGCAGTCAGGGGGCCAATGAGCAGTTCTTC
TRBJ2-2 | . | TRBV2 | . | CASRLTRNTGELFF | TGTGCCAGCAGGTTGACTAGGAACACCGGGGAGCTGTTTTTT
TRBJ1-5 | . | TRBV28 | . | CASGNRFPKVVGHF | TGTGCCAGCGGAAACAGGTTCCCGAAAGTAGTAGGGCATTTT
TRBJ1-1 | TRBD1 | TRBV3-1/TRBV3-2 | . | CASSPTGKNTEAFF | TGTGCCAGCAGCCCGACAGGGAAGAACACTGAAGCTTTCTTT
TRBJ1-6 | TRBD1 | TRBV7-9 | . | CASSSGDRGPTLHF | TGTGCCAGCAGCTCCGGAGACAGGGGGCCCACCCTCCACTTT